The 15 T cell receptor beta chains given below trace back to one sample, sequenced in a study of T cells in Graves' hyperthyroidism and ophthalmopathy. Amplification of TCR beta CDR3 regions was performed using RNA transcripts as template. The HTBI primer set served for first-round RT-PCR of the TCR CDR3. Each CDR3 protein is one row after TCRdb ran MiXCR on the multiplex PCR reads. Here the sample spans about 160,000 distinct CDR3 sequences, over 7.5% being singletons. The sequencing sample was made of blood. These receptors came from a woman aged 18-29 years with Graves' hyperthyroidism that later progressed to Graves' ophthalmopathy.

In this sample, this clonotype turned up many times. The chain links TRBV12-3 or TRBV12-4 to TRBJ1-1, with D unresolved. V was clipped by 2 bases and J by 3 bases, with 7 bases between them. The CDR3 contains 13 residues. As DNA, the CDR3 is TGTGCCAGCAGTTTACGGCAGGACACTGAAGCTTTCTTT. It yields the protein CASSLRQDTEAFF.

This clonotype showed up many times. The gene calls are TRBV12-3 or TRBV12-4 and TRBJ2-3, with 8 bases matching TRBD2. The CDR3 has 17 amino acids. J gave up 1 base and V 3 bases, and 9 bases lay outside the gene matches. The CDR3 sequence is CASSFMSGRVGTDTQYF. Written as DNA, the CDR3 is TGTGCCAGCAGTTTTATGAGCGGGAGAGTGGGCACAGATACGCAGTATTTT.

This clonotype showed up many times. The chain recombines TRBV18 with TRBJ2-7; D remains unclear. Germline lookup yields CDR1 KGHSH and CDR2 LQKENI. V lost 0 bases and J lost 2, with 11 bases in between. This CDR3 comprises 15 residues. Here the CDR3 DNA reads TGTGCCAGCTCACCACCTCTGGCGAGGCCCTACGAGCAGTACTTC. It is translated as CASSPPLARPYEQYF.

This clonotype was seen ten or more times. The V and J genes are TRBV9 and TRBJ1-2, with D possibly TRBD1 on 5 matching bases. V was shortened by 0 bases and J by 4 bases, with 10 bases between the two germline ends. The CDR3 length is 14 residues. Germline V gene sequence: CDR1 SGDLS, CDR2 YYNGEE. The CDR3 DNA follows: TGTGCCAGCAGCGTAGATCGACAGACCTATGGCTACACCTTC. Its protein is CASSVDRQTYGYTF.

This chain joins TRBV5-4 and TRBJ2-2; TRBD1 matches 8 bases. Germline V gene sequence: CDR1 SGHNT, CDR2 YYREEE (reference sequence). The V gene end was trimmed by 0 bases and the J gene end by 5 bases; junction bases not matched to a gene: 6. This CDR3 is built from 16 residues. As DNA, the CDR3 is TGTGCCAGCAGCTTGGTCAGGGGGCAAGGGACCGGGGAGCTGTTTTTT. Translation: CASSLVRGQGTGELFF.

This clonotype was counted many times. The chain employs TRBV12-3 or TRBV12-4 and TRBJ2-3; 10 nucleotides line up with TRBD2. Losses at the gene ends were 3 bases for V and 2 bases for J; bases not matched to a gene: 11. CDR3 size: 18 residues. The DNA for the CDR3 is TGTGCCAGCAGTTTGGGGAAGTCACTAGCGGGGACCACAGATACGCAGTATTTT. Its protein product is CASSLGKSLAGTTDTQYF.

This clonotype was observed many times. The chain carries TRBV30 and TRBJ1-2; D is ambiguous. Germline values: CDR1 GTSNPN, CDR2 SVGIG (reference sequence). Trimming took 3 bases from V and 2 from J, leaving 10 bases between them. This CDR3 spans 13 amino acids. In DNA, the CDR3 is TGTGCCTGGAGGCTCGGTCCGAACTATGGCTACACCTTC. It encodes CAWRLGPNYGYTF. Variable domain in full (rest from reference TRBV30 and TRBJ1-2): SQTIHQWPATLVQPVGSPLSLECTVEGTSNPNLYWYRQAAGRGLQLLFYSVGIGQISSEVPQNLSASRPQDRQFILSSKKLLLSDSGFYLCAWRLGPNYGYTFGSGTRLTVV.

The sample holds many counts of this clonotype. The chain joins TRBV28 to TRBJ1-5; D gene uncertain. Looked up from germline, CDR1 is MDHEN and CDR2 is SYDVKM. Trimming cost V 2 bases and J 3 bases, with 14 bases left between them. There are 16 residues in the CDR3. CDR3: CASSLLTYTYNQPQHF. The CDR3 coding sequence is TGTGCCAGCAGTTTACTAACTTATACTTACAATCAGCCCCAGCATTTT.

This clonotype was recorded at least ten times. This chain connects TRBV7-2 to TRBJ2-5; D might be TRBD2 (5 bases). The CDR3 has 15 amino acids. Germline V gene data show CDR1 as SGHTA and CDR2 as FQGNSA. The V end was cut by 3 bases, the J end by 4 bases, with 15 bases between. CDR3: CASSFQRAGGETQYF. The DNA of the CDR3 is TGTGCCAGCAGCTTTCAGAGGGCCGGAGGAGAGACCCAGTACTTC.

The V and J genes are TRBV7-9 and TRBJ2-2, with 14 bases lining up with TRBD2. This CDR3 is built from 17 residues. After removal of 4 bases from V and 11 bases from J, the junction contained 12 bases not matched to a gene. CDR1 is SEHNR, CDR2 FQNEAQ, per germline (reference sequence). The CDR3: CASSSFEGLAGVGELFF. In DNA, the CDR3 is TGTGCCAGCAGCTCGTTCGAGGGACTAGCGGGAGTCGGTGAGCTGTTTTTT.

This clonotype was recorded at least ten times. The gene calls are TRBV4-1 and TRBJ2-1, with 9 nucleotides matching TRBD1. The CDR3 loop spans 17 amino acids. Looked up from germline, CDR1 is MGHRA and CDR2 is YSYEKL. V shed 4 bases, J shed 8 bases, and the junction held 15 bases outside the gene matches. The CDR3 DNA sequence: TGCGCCAGCAGCCCCGGCCCCGGACAGGGGATAGCGGATGAGCAGTTCTTC. Protein sequence: CASSPGPGQGIADEQFF.

The rearrangement joins TRBV19 to TRBJ2-7, with D hard to call. CDR3 length: 14 amino acids. Germline V gene lookup returns CDR1 LNHDA and CDR2 SQIVND (reference sequence). This CDR3 reads CANSFLDRTYEQYF. The CDR3 coding sequence is TGTGCTAATAGTTTTCTCGACCGCACCTACGAGCAGTACTTC.

This clonotype has at least ten counts. The CDR3 reads CSARAGTSSTDTQYF. The CDR3 nucleotides read TGCAGTGCTAGGGCCGGGACTTCCAGCACAGATACGCAGTATTTT. The V call is TRBV20-1, the J call TRBJ2-3, with a tentative D call TRBD2 (6 bases). The CDR3 covers 15 residues. The V gene's germline CDR1 is DFQATT and CDR2 SNEGSKA (reference sequence). The V and J ends lost 3 bases and 0 bases respectively, with 13 bases between them.

This clonotype was counted at least ten times. This chain joins TRBV20-1 and TRBJ1-2; 8 bases are a match to TRBD1. The CDR3 has 16 amino acids. The V segment lost 1 base and the J segment 2 bases; nucleotides outside the gene matches: 9. Germline CDR1 is DFQATT and CDR2 is SNEGSKA (reference sequence). CDR3 residues: CSARAHRQGINYGYTF. In DNA, the CDR3 is TGCAGTGCTAGAGCTCATAGACAGGGGATAAACTATGGCTACACCTTC.

This clonotype was seen ten or more times. This chain joins TRBV20-1 and TRBJ2-3; 7 bases map to TRBD2. Germline CDR1 is DFQATT and CDR2 is SNEGSKA (reference sequence). The V gene end was trimmed by 4 bases and the J gene end by 0 bases; junction bases not matched to a gene: 7. CDR3 length: 15 amino acids. The CDR3 loop is CSATLGGGSTDTQYF. Here the CDR3 DNA reads TGCAGTGCTACCCTCGGCGGGGGAAGCACAGATACGCAGTATTTT.